These 27 T cell receptor beta chains were sequenced from one sample in a study of shared clonotypes between healthy human individuals. Some clones are missing from TCRdb's copy, which holds only in-frame ones; the method was immunoSEQ multiplex PCR. This table holds roughly 810,000 clones, 95% to 97% found once. CD45RO-negative cells were positively selected for CCR7, leaving out terminally differentiated effector memory CD45RA+ cells. The sequencing input was naive CD8+ T cells sorted from blood. The receptors here all came from a young man in good health.

Points on this clone: Other nucleotide sequences in the sample specify the same CDR3. This chain joins TRBV7-9 and TRBJ2-7; tentatively, D is TRBD2 (7 bases). The V gene's germline CDR1 is SEHNR and CDR2 FQNEAQ (reference sequence). V lost 5 bases to trimming and J lost 5 bases, with 13 bases between them. The CDR3 loop spans 13 amino acids. The CDR3 nucleotides read TGTGCCAGCAGCCCTAGGGGGGGCGACGAGCAGTACTTC. Its translation: CASSPRGGDEQYF.

This rearrangement joins TRBV13 to TRBJ2-2; D is unresolved. V was shortened by 6 bases and J by 4 bases, with 6 bases between the two germline ends. Germline V gene data show CDR1 as PRHDT and CDR2 as FYEKMQ (reference sequence). This CDR3 comprises 12 residues. In DNA, the CDR3 is TGTGCCAGCAGTTTAACCACCGGGGAGCTGTTTTTT. This sequence encodes CASSLTTGELFF.

V is TRBV7-2 and J is TRBJ2-1; 8 bases align to TRBD2. The CDR3 length is 17 residues. In germline, CDR1 is SGHTA, CDR2 FQGNSA. The junction had 16 bases not matched to a gene; V was cut back by 5 bases and J by 7 bases. CDR3 bases: TGTGCCAGCAGCCATAACCAGGGACTAGGGGGGGAGAATGAGCAGTTCTTC. Translated, it gives CASSHNQGLGGENEQFF.

The chain recombines TRBV19 with TRBJ1-5; D is perhaps TRBD1 (6 bases). This CDR3 comprises 14 residues. The V gene's germline CDR1 is LNHDA and CDR2 SQIVND (reference sequence). V lost 6 bases and J 6 bases, leaving 15 bases between the germline ends. The CDR3 loop is CASRHIQGFQPQHF. The CDR3 DNA reads TGTGCCAGTAGGCATATACAGGGATTTCAGCCCCAGCATTTT.

This chain links TRBV7-9 with TRBJ2-7; a possible D gene is TRBD1 (6 bases). V lost 5 bases and J 4 bases, leaving 15 bases between the germline ends. The CDR3 is made up of 14 amino acids. Per the germline V gene, CDR1 is SEHNR and CDR2 is FQNEAQ (reference sequence). CDR3 nucleotide sequence: TGTGCCAGCAGCCCAGGACAGACCTATTACGAGCAGTACTTC. Translating it yields CASSPGQTYYEQYF.

This clone was observed a few times. This chain uses TRBV5-6 with TRBJ2-3, with 10 bases aligning to TRBD2. Germline V CDR1 and CDR2: SGHDT, YYEEEE. V gave up 4 bases and J gave up 3 bases; unmatched junction bases: 5. The CDR3 sequence is 15 residues long. CDR3 in DNA: TGTGCCAGCAGCCCTTTACTAGCGGGAACAGATACGCAGTATTTT. Translating gives CASSPLLAGTDTQYF. Using reference TRBV5-6 and TRBJ2-3 for the parts outside the CDR3, the full variable domain is DAGVTQSPTHLIKTRGQQVTLRCSPKSGHDTVSWYQQALGQGPQFIFQYYEEEERQRGNFPDRFSGHQFPNYSSELNVNALLLGDSALYLCASSPLLAGTDTQYFGPGTRLTVL.

The gene calls are TRBV28 and TRBJ1-4; unclear D gene. CDR1 is MDHEN, CDR2 SYDVKM, per germline. The CDR3 is made up of 15 amino acids. Trimming stripped 3 bases from V and 3 bases from J, with 11 bases between. The CDR3 spells CASSFRNRPNEKLFF. The CDR3 DNA reads as TGTGCCAGCAGTTTTAGGAACAGACCTAATGAAAAACTGTTTTTT. Complete variable domain (other parts from reference TRBV28 and TRBJ1-4): DVKVTQSSRYLVKRTGEKVFLECVQDMDHENMFWYRQDPGLGLRLIYFSYDVKMKEKGDIPEGYSVSREKKERFSLILESASTNQTSMYLCASSFRNRPNEKLFFGSGTQLSVL.

The chain carries TRBV28 and TRBJ1-2; the D is unclear. CDR1 MDHEN and CDR2 SYDVKM come from the germline V gene. This CDR3 is built from 14 residues. V lost 4 bases and J lost 4, with 13 bases in between. The CDR3 spells CASSYDGTFYGYTF. CDR3 DNA sequence: TGTGCCAGCAGTTATGACGGAACCTTCTATGGCTACACCTTC.

This clone was detected once. This chain connects TRBV29-1 to TRBJ2-2, with TRBD1 as a possible D gene (7 bases). Deletions cut 8 bases from V and 5 bases from J, with 21 bases between. CDR1 SQVTM and CDR2 ANQGSEA come from the germline V gene. The CDR3 loop spans 15 amino acids. The CDR3 protein is CSTRQGGEPTGELFF. CDR3 bases: TGCAGCACACGACAGGGAGGAGAGCCGACCGGGGAGCTGTTTTTT.

The chain carries TRBV11-2 and TRBJ1-1; D ambiguous. This CDR3 is built from 12 residues. V gave up 4 bases and J gave up 5 bases, with 8 bases separating them. Germline assignment: CDR1 SGHAT and CDR2 FQNNGV. The CDR3 here is CASSSLSTEAFF. DNA for the CDR3: TGTGCCAGCAGCTCACTGTCTACTGAAGCTTTCTTT.

The chain links TRBV6-5 to TRBJ1-2; 7 bases are shared with TRBD1. CDR1 MNHEY and CDR2 SVGAGI come from the germline V gene. The junction had 16 bases not matched to a gene; V was cut back by 10 bases and J by 5 bases. The CDR3 covers 15 residues. The CDR3: CATGLEGQTFYGYTF. The DNA for the CDR3 is TGTGCCACGGGGCTGGAGGGACAGACATTTTATGGCTACACCTTC.

The chain joins TRBV7-6 to TRBJ1-2, with 9 bases that match TRBD1. With 1 base clipped from V and 7 bases from J, the junction kept 4 bases outside the gene matches. CDR1 and CDR2 (germline): SGHVS, FNYEAQ. This CDR3 is built from 14 residues. CDR3 nucleotides: TGTGCCAGCAGCTTAGAGGGACAGGGAAGTGGCTACACCTTC. This codes for CASSLEGQGSGYTF.

The chain recombines TRBV28 with TRBJ1-5; D not certain. The CDR3 covers 13 residues. Trimming pared 3 bases from V and 3 bases from J, leaving 6 bases between. Germline V gene data show CDR1 as MDHEN and CDR2 as SYDVKM. The CDR3 DNA reads TGTGCCAGCAGTTTTGGCTACAATCAGCCCCAGCATTTT. It yields the protein CASSFGYNQPQHF. The variable domain in full, with the rest retrieved from reference TRBV28 and TRBJ1-5, is DVKVTQSSRYLVKRTGEKVFLECVQDMDHENMFWYRQDPGLGLRLIYFSYDVKMKEKGDIPEGYSVSREKKERFSLILESASTNQTSMYLCASSFGYNQPQHFGDGTRLSIL.

The rearrangement uses TRBV5-4 and TRBJ2-7; 11 bases agree with TRBD1. Per the germline V gene, CDR1 is SGHNT and CDR2 is YYREEE (reference sequence). V was pared by 3 bases and J by 3 bases, with 5 bases of the junction left unmatched. This CDR3 comprises 15 residues. CDR3 bases: TGTGCCAGCAGCTGGGTCGGGACAGGGGGCTACGAGCAGTACTTC. It specifies CASSWVGTGGYEQYF.

A word on this clone: The same CDR3 arises from other DNA sequences in this sample as well. J is TRBJ2-3 and V is TRBV7-9; no clear D. CDR1 and CDR2 (germline): SEHNR, FQNEAQ (reference sequence). V lost 3 bases, J lost 6 bases, and 4 bases lay in between. This CDR3 region has 11 residues. The CDR3 loop is CASSFSDTQYF. The CDR3 DNA sequence: TGTGCCAGCAGCTTCTCCGATACGCAGTATTTT.

The chain couples TRBV7-2 to TRBJ2-7, with 7 bases matching TRBD2. J was trimmed by 4 bases and V by 4 bases; bases with no gene match: 4. Germline lookup yields CDR1 SGHTA and CDR2 FQGNSA. The CDR3 has 13 residues. The CDR3 DNA is TGTGCCAGCAGCTCCTGGGAGGGGTACGAGCAGTACTTC. It translates to CASSSWEGYEQYF.

Written as DNA, the CDR3 is TGTGCCAGCAGCTACATCGGACAGGGCCCTTCCTACAATGAGCAGTTCTTC. This codes for CASSYIGQGPSYNEQFF. This chain connects TRBV7-9 to TRBJ2-1; 8 bases match TRBD1. V lost 4 bases, J lost 1 base, and 9 bases stayed unmatched. Germline V gene sequence: CDR1 SEHNR, CDR2 FQNEAQ (reference sequence). CDR3 length: 17 residues.

The chain has TRBV27 and TRBJ2-1; D is possibly TRBD1 (6 bases). Trimming shortened V by 5 bases and J by 6 bases, and 17 bases separated the two germline ends. The length of the CDR3 is 15 residues. Germline V gives CDR1 MNHEY, CDR2 SMNVEV (reference sequence). Written as DNA, the CDR3 is TGTGCCAGCAGTCACCAGGGACAAATTTCCAATGAGCAGTTCTTC. Translated: CASSHQGQISNEQFF.

A word on this clone: Different DNA sequences within this sample yield the same CDR3. The chain links TRBV7-9 to TRBJ2-5, with a possible D match to TRBD2 (6 bases). The ends were cut back, 0 bases at V and 3 bases at J, with 11 bases in the middle. Germline V lookup: CDR1 SEHNR, CDR2 FQNEAQ (reference sequence). The CDR3 is 15 amino acids. The CDR3 coding sequence is TGTGCCAGCAGCTTAGCGCGGAGGGGTGAAGAGACCCAGTACTTC. Protein product: CASSLARRGEETQYF.

The chain couples TRBV7-8 to TRBJ2-7; 9 nucleotides agree with TRBD1. The germline CDR1 and CDR2 sequences are SGHVS and FQNEAQ. With 5 bases clipped from V and 4 bases from J, the junction kept 9 bases outside the gene matches. The length of the CDR3 is 15 residues. The CDR3 nucleotides read TGTGCCAGCAGCATTCCGGGACAGGGATCTTACGAGCAGTACTTC. Encoded protein: CASSIPGQGSYEQYF.

Turning to this clone: Its ends do not fully match the called genes, so a read error is possible. The chain employs TRBV30 and TRBJ2-1; D not certain. Germline V gene sequence: CDR1 GTSNPN, CDR2 SVGIG (reference sequence). This CDR3 is built from 11 residues. The CDR3 bases are TGTGGCTGGCAGAGCGACAATGAGCAGTTCTTC. This translates into CGWQSDNEQFF.

The V gene is TRBV7-9, the J gene TRBJ2-2; D not certain. V lost 6 bases, J lost 4 bases, and 18 bases lay in between. The germline V gene has CDR1 SEHNR and CDR2 FQNEAQ (reference sequence). There are 16 residues in the CDR3. The CDR3 protein is CASSSPRLSGTGELFF. The DNA of the CDR3 is TGTGCCAGCAGTTCTCCGAGGCTTTCGGGCACCGGGGAGCTGTTTTTT. Supplemented by reference TRBV7-9 and TRBJ2-2, the full variable domain reads DTGVSQNPRHKITKRGQNVTFRCDPISEHNRLYWYRQTLGQGPEFLTYFQNEAQLEKSRLLSDRFSAERPKGSFSTLEIQRTEQGDSAMYLCASSSPRLSGTGELFFGEGSRLTVL.

Only one count was recorded for this clone. V is TRBV27 and J is TRBJ1-5; tentative D call: TRBD1 (5 bases). The V end lost 9 bases, the J end lost 0 bases, and 12 bases lay between the germline ends. The germline V gene has CDR1 MNHEY and CDR2 SMNVEV (reference sequence). The CDR3 runs to 14 residues. The CDR3 spells CASRQINSNQPQHF. The CDR3 bases are TGTGCCAGTCGACAGATTAATAGCAATCAGCCCCAGCATTTT.

This chain links TRBV13 with TRBJ2-7; no firm D call. V lost 4 bases and J lost 3, with 16 bases in between. Germline values: CDR1 PRHDT, CDR2 FYEKMQ (reference sequence). The CDR3 is 15 amino acids. The CDR3 spells CASSSPAADGYEQYF. Here the CDR3 DNA reads TGTGCCAGCAGCTCCCCCGCCGCTGACGGCTACGAGCAGTACTTC.

The rearrangement uses TRBV10-3 and TRBJ2-7, with 11 bases aligning to TRBD1. After removal of 4 bases from V and 6 bases from J, the junction contained 5 bases not matched to a gene. The CDR3 is made up of 14 amino acids. Germline loops: CDR1 ENHRY, CDR2 SYGVKD. This CDR3 reads CAISGTGGATEQYF. DNA for the CDR3: TGTGCCATCAGTGGGACAGGGGGCGCAACCGAGCAGTACTTC.

This chain joins TRBV27 and TRBJ2-2, with TRBD2 as a possible D gene (5 bases). The V end lost 4 bases, the J end lost 5 bases, and 17 bases lay between the germline ends. The CDR3 runs 16 residues. CDR1 and CDR2 from the germline V gene are MNHEY and SMNVEV (reference sequence). The CDR3 bases are TGTGCCAGCAGTTCGAACCTTGGGCGGACTACCGGGGAGCTGTTTTTT. Protein product: CASSSNLGRTTGELFF.

This clone was seen only once. V gene TRBV27 combines with J gene TRBJ2-1, with 8 nucleotides matching TRBD1. The germline V gene encodes CDR1 MNHEY and CDR2 SMNVEV (reference sequence). This CDR3 comprises 16 residues. J gave up 3 bases and V 2 bases, and 6 bases lay outside the gene matches. For the CDR3, the DNA is TGTGCCAGCAGTTTAATAGGACAGGGAGTCTACAATGAGCAGTTCTTC. Translation gives CASSLIGQGVYNEQFF.